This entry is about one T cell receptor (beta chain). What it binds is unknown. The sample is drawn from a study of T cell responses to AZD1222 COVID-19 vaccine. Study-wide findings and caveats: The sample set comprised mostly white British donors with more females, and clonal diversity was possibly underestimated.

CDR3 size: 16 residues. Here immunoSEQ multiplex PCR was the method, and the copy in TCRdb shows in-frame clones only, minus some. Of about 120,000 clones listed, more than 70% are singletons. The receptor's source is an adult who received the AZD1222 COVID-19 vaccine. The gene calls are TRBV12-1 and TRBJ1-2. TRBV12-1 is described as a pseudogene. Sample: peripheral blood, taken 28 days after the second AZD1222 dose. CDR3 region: CASSFVFGGRAYGYTF. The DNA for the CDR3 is TGTGCCAGCAGCTTTGTTTTTGGGGGAAGGGCCTATGGCTACACCTTC.